This T cell receptor (beta chain) was sequenced in a study of T cell responses to AZD1222 COVID-19 vaccine. Method: immunoSEQ multiplex PCR; TCRdb's copy keeps in-frame clones and lacks some. The sample shows about 42,000 clones, about 91% of them seen only once. Study results and limitations: In a largely white British group with more females than males, clonal diversity was possibly underestimated.

In the case of this clone: Its antigen is still unknown.

Germline lookup yields CDR1 LGHDT and CDR2 YNNKEL (reference sequence). The ends lost 4 bases at V and 7 bases at J; junction bases unmatched: 7. This CDR3 is built from 15 residues. Specimen: peripheral blood, collected 28 days after the second AZD1222 dose. V gene TRBV3-1 (or the pseudogene TRBV3-2) combines with J gene TRBJ1-4; 9 nucleotides align to TRBD1. This TCR came from an adult who received the AZD1222 COVID-19 vaccine. The CDR3 DNA follows: TGTGCCAGCAGCCCGAGGGACAGGGTGGTTGAAAAACTGTTTTTT. Its translation: CASSPRDRVVEKLFF.